These 9 T cell receptor beta chains came from one sample sequenced in a study of blood T cell repertoires in COVID-19. Clones were sequenced by immunoSEQ multiplex PCR, and TCRdb holds only the in-frame ones, with some missing. Of a few hundred thousand clones in the sample, about 88% were seen once. Material for sequencing was PBMCs or T cells enriched from blood (not recorded which). The source of these receptors is a woman between 45 and 60 years old who had recovered from COVID-19.

V is TRBV7-9 and J is TRBJ2-3; the match to TRBD1 covers 7 bases. Germline CDR1 reads SEHNR; CDR2 reads FQNEAQ (reference sequence). V dropped 0 bases and J dropped 3; count of bases not matched to a gene: 6. This CDR3 is built from 16 residues. CDR3 nucleotide sequence: TGTGCCAGCAGCTTAGCGACAGGGCAGGGAACAGATACGCAGTATTTT. This encodes CASSLATGQGTDTQYF.

V and J are TRBV2 and TRBJ1-1, with 8 nucleotides matching TRBD1. Germline values: CDR1 SNHLY, CDR2 FYNNEI. The CDR3 covers 14 residues. V gave up 8 bases and J gave up 2 bases; unmatched junction bases: 7. Here the CDR3 reads CASRTGWGNTEAFF. The CDR3 bases are TGTGCCAGCCGGACAGGGTGGGGTAACACTGAAGCTTTCTTT.

The rearrangement links TRBV28 to TRBJ2-1, with 12 nucleotides matching TRBD2. This CDR3 is built from 18 residues. Germline CDR1 and CDR2: MDHEN and SYDVKM. V gave up 5 bases and J gave up 2 bases; unmatched junction bases: 10. The CDR3 DNA follows: TGTGCCAGCAGTCCCCTCCTAGCGGGAGGGGGCGCCTACAATGAGCAGTTCTTC. It codes for CASSPLLAGGGAYNEQFF.

About this clone: The junction shows a germline mismatch at one end, possibly a read error. J is TRBJ2-3 and V is TRBV7-2; TRBD2 agrees at 9 bases. CDR1 is SGHTA, CDR2 FQGNSA, per germline. The CDR3 runs 15 residues. This CDR3 is CASRLAGERTDTQYF. The CDR3 bases are TGTGCCAGCAGGTTAGCGGGAGAAAGGACAGATACGCAGTATTTT.

J is TRBJ1-2 and V is TRBV30; 8 nucleotides align to TRBD1. CDR1 and CDR2 (germline): GTSNPN, SVGIG (reference sequence). Unmatched junction bases numbered 9, after V lost 1 base and J lost 2 bases. This CDR3 region has 16 residues. The CDR3 protein is CAWSATRTGLNYGYTF. In DNA, the CDR3 is TGTGCCTGGAGTGCTACTCGGACAGGGTTGAACTATGGCTACACCTTC.

This clone was seen a handful of times. This chain links TRBV19 with TRBJ1-1, with D possibly being TRBD1 (6 bases). CDR3 length: 15 amino acids. Germline V CDR1 and CDR2: LNHDA, SQIVND (reference sequence). V gave up 6 bases and J gave up 1 base, with 15 bases separating them. CDR3: CASSATGHPNTEAFF. The CDR3 DNA follows: TGTGCCAGTAGCGCCACGGGACATCCGAACACTGAAGCTTTCTTT.

The gene calls are TRBV2 and TRBJ2-2; D gene uncertain. Germline V gene data show CDR1 as SNHLY and CDR2 as FYNNEI. CDR3 size: 14 residues. V dropped 1 base and J dropped 1 base, with 4 bases sitting between them. CDR3 nucleotide sequence: TGTGCCAGCAGTGAAGGACTGAACACCGGGGAGCTGTTTTTT. Translated, it gives CASSEGLNTGELFF.

This clone was found a few times. The chain employs TRBV5-1 and TRBJ1-2; D might be TRBD1 (6 bases). Germline CDR1 SGHRS, CDR2 YFSETQ. V lost 0 bases, J lost 6 bases, and 15 bases lay in between. The CDR3 runs 15 residues. In DNA form, the CDR3 reads TGCGCCAGCAGCTTGGCCACTCTCAGGGGCGATGGCTACACCTTC. It specifies CASSLATLRGDGYTF.

The gene calls are TRBV7-3 and TRBJ2-2, with 7 bases identical to TRBD2. V trimming: 5 bases; J trimming: 0 bases; junction bases outside the gene matches: 6. The CDR3 is made up of 16 amino acids. Germline values: CDR1 SGHTA, CDR2 FQGTGA. The CDR3 bases are TGTGCCAGCAGCCCAAGGCTAGCGGCGAACACCGGGGAGCTGTTTTTT. It encodes CASSPRLAANTGELFF.